The 5 T cell receptor beta chains in this list originate from one sample, sequenced in a study of response to subunit inactivated influenza vaccine. In TCRdb, the RT-PCR reads were re-called with MiXCR into one record per CDR3 protein. The sample shows a few hundred thousand distinct CDR3 sequences, 12% to 15% of them seen only once. The sequenced sample was PBMCs from blood, obtained about 12 days after vaccination. The receptors stem from a man aged 45-65 years who received an inactivated influenza vaccine.

This chain links TRBV19 with TRBJ1-5; D gene uncertain. The CDR3 loop spans 12 amino acids. Trimming removed 6 bases at V and 4 bases at J, with 7 bases between. The germline CDR1 and CDR2 sequences are LNHDA and SQIVND (reference sequence). CDR3 nucleotides: TGTGCCAGTAGGATGGCTAATCAGCCCCAGCATTTT. Translating gives CASRMANQPQHF.

The chain recombines TRBV6-1 with TRBJ1-3; D not certain. The CDR3 consists of 15 residues. The germline V gene encodes CDR1 MNHNS and CDR2 SASEGT. V lost 4 bases to trimming and J lost 0 bases, with 10 bases between them. CDR3 DNA: TGTGCCAGCAGTGCCGGACCTTCCTCTGGAAACACCATATATTTT. Amino acid sequence: CASSAGPSSGNTIYF.

The chain couples TRBV20-1 to TRBJ2-7; 7 bases agree with TRBD2. Germline V gene sequence: CDR1 DFQATT, CDR2 SNEGSKA (reference sequence). This CDR3 contains 12 residues. J lost 4 bases, V lost 6 bases, and 6 bases had no gene match. DNA of the CDR3: TGCAGTGCCGACACAGCGGGGTACGAGCAGTACTTC. It encodes CSADTAGYEQYF.

The chain carries TRBV19 and TRBJ1-1; D call uncertain. Trimming cost V 4 bases and J 1 base, with 13 bases left between them. The CDR3 consists of 15 residues. From germline, CDR1 is LNHDA and CDR2 SQIVND (reference sequence). This chain's CDR3 is CASSSPADWNTEAFF. The CDR3 DNA reads as TGTGCCAGTAGTAGCCCCGCGGACTGGAACACTGAAGCTTTCTTT.

This clonotype was seen at least ten times. This sequence joins TRBV24-1 and TRBJ2-3, with D perhaps assigned TRBD1 or TRBD2 (7 bases each). The V end lost 0 bases, the J end lost 2 bases, and 14 bases lay between the germline ends. CDR3 length: 17 residues. Per germline, CDR1 KGHDR and CDR2 SFDVKD. CDR3 in DNA: TGTGCCACCAGTGATTTGAGGGGGGGACAGCTCACAGATACGCAGTATTTT. This encodes CATSDLRGGQLTDTQYF.